Described below is a single T cell receptor (beta chain) sequence and its context. This sample stems from a study of blood T cell repertoires in COVID-19. On the study more broadly: COVID-19 samples collected from the United States, Italy and Spain covered acute and convalescent phases. T cells, B-cell-depleted T cells, or PBMCs provided the cDNA or gDNA that served as material.

As originally analysed: How many nucleated cells were present was estimated from reference gene primer amplification. Using immunoSEQ multiplex PCR, the repertoire was profiled, and TCRdb retains in-frame clones only, with some absent. The DNA was the basis for D and trimming; V, J and clone size are from that table. Among almost 35,000 clones listed, 88% were seen once. The length of the CDR3 is 15 residues. With 4 bases removed from V and 6 bases from J, the gap between germline ends came to 14 bases. The receptor was derived from a man between 60 and 70 years old with active COVID-19. This chain joins TRBV5-3 and TRBJ1-6; the D gene is possibly TRBD1 (5 bases). TRBV5-3 is given ORF status, its function remaining uncertain. Sequenced sample: peripheral blood. This CDR3 is CARSLGRAGNSPLHF. The CDR3 nucleotides read TGTGCCAGAAGCCTGGGGCGGGCGGGTAATTCACCCCTCCACTTT.